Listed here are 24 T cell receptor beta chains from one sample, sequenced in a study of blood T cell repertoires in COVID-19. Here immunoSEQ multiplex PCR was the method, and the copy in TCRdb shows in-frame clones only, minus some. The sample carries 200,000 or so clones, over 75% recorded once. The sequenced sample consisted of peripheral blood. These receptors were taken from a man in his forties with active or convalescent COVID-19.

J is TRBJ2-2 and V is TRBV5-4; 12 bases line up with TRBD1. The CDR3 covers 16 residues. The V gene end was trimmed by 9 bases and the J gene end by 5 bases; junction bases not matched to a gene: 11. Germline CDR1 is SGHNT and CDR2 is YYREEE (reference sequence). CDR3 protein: CATARGTGGKTGELFF. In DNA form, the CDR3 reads TGTGCCACCGCTCGGGGGACAGGGGGCAAAACCGGGGAGCTGTTTTTT.

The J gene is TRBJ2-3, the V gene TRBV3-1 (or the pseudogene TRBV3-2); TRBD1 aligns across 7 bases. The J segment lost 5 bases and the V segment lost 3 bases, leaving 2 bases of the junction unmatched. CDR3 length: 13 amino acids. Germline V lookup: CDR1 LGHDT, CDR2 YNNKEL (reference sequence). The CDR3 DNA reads TGTGCCAGCAGCCAGACAGGGCGAGATACGCAGTATTTT. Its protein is CASSQTGRDTQYF.

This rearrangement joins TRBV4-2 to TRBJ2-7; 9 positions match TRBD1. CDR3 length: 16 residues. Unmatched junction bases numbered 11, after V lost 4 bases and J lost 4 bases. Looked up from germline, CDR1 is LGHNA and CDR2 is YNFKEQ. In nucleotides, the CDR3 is TGTGCCAGCAGCCCCGAAGGTACAGGGGGCTTGTACGAGCAGTACTTC. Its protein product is CASSPEGTGGLYEQYF.

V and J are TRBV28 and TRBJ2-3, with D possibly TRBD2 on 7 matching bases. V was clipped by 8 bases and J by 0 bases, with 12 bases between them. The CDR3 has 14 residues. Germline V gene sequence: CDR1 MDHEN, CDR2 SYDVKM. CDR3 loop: CASGGAGSTDTQYF. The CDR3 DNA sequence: TGTGCCAGCGGGGGGGCAGGGAGCACAGATACGCAGTATTTT.

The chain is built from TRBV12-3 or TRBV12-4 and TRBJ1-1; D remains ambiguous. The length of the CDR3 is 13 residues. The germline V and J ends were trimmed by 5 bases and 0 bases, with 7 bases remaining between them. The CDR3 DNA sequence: TGTGCCAGCAGTGCGCCTATGAACACTGAAGCTTTCTTT. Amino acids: CASSAPMNTEAFF.

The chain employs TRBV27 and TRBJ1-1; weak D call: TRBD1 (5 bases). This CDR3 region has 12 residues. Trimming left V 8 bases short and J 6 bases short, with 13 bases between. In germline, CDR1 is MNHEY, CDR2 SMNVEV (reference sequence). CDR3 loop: CASDRGVSEAFF. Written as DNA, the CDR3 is TGTGCCAGCGATCGGGGGGTTTCTGAAGCTTTCTTT.

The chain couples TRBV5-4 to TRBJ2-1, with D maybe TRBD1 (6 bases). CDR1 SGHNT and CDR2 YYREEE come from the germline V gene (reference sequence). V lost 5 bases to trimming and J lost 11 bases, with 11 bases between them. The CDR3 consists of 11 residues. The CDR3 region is CASRNGQQQFF. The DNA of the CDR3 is TGTGCCAGCAGAAATGGACAGCAGCAGTTCTTC.

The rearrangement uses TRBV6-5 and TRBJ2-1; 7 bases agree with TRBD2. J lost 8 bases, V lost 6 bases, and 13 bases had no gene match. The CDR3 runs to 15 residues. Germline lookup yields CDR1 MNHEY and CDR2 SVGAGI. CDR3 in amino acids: CASSAGGAGRDEQFF. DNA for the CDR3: TGTGCCAGCAGCGCCGGAGGGGCTGGGAGGGATGAGCAGTTCTTC.

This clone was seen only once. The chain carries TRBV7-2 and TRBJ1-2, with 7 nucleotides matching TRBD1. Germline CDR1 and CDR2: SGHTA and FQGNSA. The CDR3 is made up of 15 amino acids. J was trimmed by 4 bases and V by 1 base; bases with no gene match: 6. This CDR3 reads CASSLVVTGSYGYTF. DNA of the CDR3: TGTGCCAGCAGCTTAGTGGTGACAGGGTCCTATGGCTACACCTTC.

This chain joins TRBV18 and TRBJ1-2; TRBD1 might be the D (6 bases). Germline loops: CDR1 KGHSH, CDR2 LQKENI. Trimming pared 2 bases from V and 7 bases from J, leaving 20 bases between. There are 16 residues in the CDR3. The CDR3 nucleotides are TGTGCCAGCTCACCAAGGCCCTCAGGGGATGAGGCTGGCTACACCTTC. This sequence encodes CASSPRPSGDEAGYTF.

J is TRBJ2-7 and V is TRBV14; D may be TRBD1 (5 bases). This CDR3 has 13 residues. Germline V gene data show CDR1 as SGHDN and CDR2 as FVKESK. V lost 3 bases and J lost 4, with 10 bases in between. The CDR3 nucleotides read TGTGCCAGCAGCCACCTTAAGGGGTACGAGCAGTACTTC. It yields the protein CASSHLKGYEQYF.

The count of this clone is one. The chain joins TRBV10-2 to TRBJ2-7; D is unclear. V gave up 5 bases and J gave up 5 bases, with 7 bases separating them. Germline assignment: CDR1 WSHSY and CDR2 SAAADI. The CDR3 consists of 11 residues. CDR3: CASSRENEQYF. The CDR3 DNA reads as TGCGCCAGCAGTCGCGAGAACGAGCAGTACTTC.

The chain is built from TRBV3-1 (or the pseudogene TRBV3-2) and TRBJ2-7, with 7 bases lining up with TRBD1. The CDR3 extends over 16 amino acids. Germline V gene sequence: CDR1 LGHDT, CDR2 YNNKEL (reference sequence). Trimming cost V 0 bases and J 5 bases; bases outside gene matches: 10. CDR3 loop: CASSQDNETGYNEQYF. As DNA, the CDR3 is TGTGCCAGCAGCCAAGATAACGAGACAGGGTATAACGAGCAGTACTTC.

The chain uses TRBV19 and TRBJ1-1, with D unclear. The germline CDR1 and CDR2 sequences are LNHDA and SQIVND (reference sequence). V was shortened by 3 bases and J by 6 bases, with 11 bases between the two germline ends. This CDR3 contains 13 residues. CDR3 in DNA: TGTGCCAGTAGTATCAGACGGGTGGCTGAAGCTTTCTTT. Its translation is CASSIRRVAEAFF. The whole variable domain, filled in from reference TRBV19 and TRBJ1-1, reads DGGITQSPKYLFRKEGQNVTLSCEQNLNHDAMYWYRQDPGQGLRLIYYSQIVNDFQKGDIAEGYSVSREKKESFPLTVTSAQKNPTAFYLCASSIRRVAEAFFGQGTRLTVV.

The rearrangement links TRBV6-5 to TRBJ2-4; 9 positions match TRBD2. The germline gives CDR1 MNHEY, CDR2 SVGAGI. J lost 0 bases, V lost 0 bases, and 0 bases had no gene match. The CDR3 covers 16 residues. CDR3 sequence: CASSYSSGRAKNIQYF. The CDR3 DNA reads TGTGCCAGCAGTTACTCTAGCGGGAGAGCCAAAAACATTCAGTACTTC.

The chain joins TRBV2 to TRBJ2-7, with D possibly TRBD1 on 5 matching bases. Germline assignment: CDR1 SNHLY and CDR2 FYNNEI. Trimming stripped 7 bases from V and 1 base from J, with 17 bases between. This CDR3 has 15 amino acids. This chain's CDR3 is CASTEMPGRSYEQYF. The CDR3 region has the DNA TGTGCCAGCACGGAGATGCCAGGGCGTTCCTACGAGCAGTACTTC.

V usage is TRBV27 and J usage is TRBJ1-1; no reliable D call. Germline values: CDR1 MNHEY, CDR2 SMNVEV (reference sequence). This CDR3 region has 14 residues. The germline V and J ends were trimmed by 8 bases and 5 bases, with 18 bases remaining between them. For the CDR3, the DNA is TGTGCCAGCCGGAACTCGGACTGGAGGACTGAAGCTTTCTTT. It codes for CASRNSDWRTEAFF.

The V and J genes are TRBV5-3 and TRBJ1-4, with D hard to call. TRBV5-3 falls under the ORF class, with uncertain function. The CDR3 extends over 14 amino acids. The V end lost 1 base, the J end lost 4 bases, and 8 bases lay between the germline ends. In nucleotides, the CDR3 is TGTGCCAGAAGCTTGTGGCAGGATAATGAAAAACTGTTTTTT. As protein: CARSLWQDNEKLFF.

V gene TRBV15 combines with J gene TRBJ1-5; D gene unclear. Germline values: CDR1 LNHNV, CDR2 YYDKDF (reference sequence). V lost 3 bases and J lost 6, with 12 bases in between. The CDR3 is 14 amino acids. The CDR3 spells CATSSEPTRQPQHF. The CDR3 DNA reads TGTGCCACCAGCAGTGAGCCGACACGTCAGCCCCAGCATTTT.

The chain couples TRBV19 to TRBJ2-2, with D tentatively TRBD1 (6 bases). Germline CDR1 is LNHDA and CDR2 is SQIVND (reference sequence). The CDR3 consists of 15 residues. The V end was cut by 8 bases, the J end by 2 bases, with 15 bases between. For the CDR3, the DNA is TGTGCCAGTGCAAGACAGGTCCTAAACACCGGGGAGCTGTTTTTT. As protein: CASARQVLNTGELFF.

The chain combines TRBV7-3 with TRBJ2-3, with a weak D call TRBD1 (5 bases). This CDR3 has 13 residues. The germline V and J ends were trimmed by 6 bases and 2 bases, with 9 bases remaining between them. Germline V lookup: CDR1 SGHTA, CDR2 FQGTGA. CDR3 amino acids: CASRQAPTDTQYF. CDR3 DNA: TGTGCCAGCAGACAGGCGCCCACAGATACGCAGTATTTT.

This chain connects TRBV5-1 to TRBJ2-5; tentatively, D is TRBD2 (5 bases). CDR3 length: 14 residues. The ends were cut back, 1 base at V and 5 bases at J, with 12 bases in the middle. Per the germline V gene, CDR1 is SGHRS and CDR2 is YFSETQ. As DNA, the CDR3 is TGCGCCAGCAGCTTGACTCGGGGAATGGAGACCCAGTACTTC. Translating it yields CASSLTRGMETQYF.

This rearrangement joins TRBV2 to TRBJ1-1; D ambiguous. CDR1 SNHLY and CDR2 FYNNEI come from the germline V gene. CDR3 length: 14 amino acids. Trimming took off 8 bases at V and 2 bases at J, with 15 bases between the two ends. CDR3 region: CASLQERGNTEAFF. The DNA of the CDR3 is TGTGCCAGCTTACAAGAACGGGGAAACACTGAAGCTTTCTTT.

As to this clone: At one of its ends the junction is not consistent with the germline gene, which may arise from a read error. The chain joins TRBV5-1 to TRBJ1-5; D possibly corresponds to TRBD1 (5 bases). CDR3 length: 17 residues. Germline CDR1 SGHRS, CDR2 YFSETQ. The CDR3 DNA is TGCGCCAGCAGTTTGGGGCCCAGGGCCTTCGGAAATCAGCCCCAGCATTTT. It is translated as CASSLGPRAFGNQPQHF.